Following are 2 T cell receptor beta chains from one sample sequenced in a study of blood T cell repertoires in COVID-19. Produced via immunoSEQ multiplex PCR; TCRdb's table is partial and in-frame only. The sample lists roughly 140,000 clones, 65% to 80% occurring once. The sample taken for sequencing was peripheral blood. The receptors were sampled from a woman aged 55-70 years with acute or convalescent COVID-19.

The chain links TRBV28 to TRBJ1-1; D is unresolved. Germline-derived CDR1 and CDR2 are MDHEN and SYDVKM. The CDR3 covers 11 residues. V was cut by 9 bases and J by 1 base, with 6 bases left in between. CDR3 DNA: TGTGCCAGTCACAAGAACACTGAAGCTTTCTTT. This sequence encodes CASHKNTEAFF.

The CDR3 DNA sequence: TGTGCCAGCAGCCCGCGGGAGACTGGTTACGAGCAGTACTTC. This gives the protein CASSPRETGYEQYF. The chain joins TRBV7-9 to TRBJ2-7; TRBD2 agrees at 7 bases. V lost 5 bases to trimming and J lost 4 bases; unmatched junction nucleotides: 8. The CDR3 spans 14 residues. Germline V gene sequence: CDR1 SEHNR, CDR2 FQNEAQ (reference sequence).